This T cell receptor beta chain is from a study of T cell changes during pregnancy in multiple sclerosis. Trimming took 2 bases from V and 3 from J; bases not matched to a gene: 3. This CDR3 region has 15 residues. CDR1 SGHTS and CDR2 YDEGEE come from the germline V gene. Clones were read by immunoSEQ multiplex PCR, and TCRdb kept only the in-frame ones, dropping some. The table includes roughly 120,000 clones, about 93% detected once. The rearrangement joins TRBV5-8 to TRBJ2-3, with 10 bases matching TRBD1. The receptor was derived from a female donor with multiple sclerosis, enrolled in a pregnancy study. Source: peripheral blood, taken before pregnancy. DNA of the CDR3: TGTGCCAGCAGCTTCGACAGGGGGCAGACAGATACGCAGTATTTT. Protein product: CASSFDRGQTDTQYF.